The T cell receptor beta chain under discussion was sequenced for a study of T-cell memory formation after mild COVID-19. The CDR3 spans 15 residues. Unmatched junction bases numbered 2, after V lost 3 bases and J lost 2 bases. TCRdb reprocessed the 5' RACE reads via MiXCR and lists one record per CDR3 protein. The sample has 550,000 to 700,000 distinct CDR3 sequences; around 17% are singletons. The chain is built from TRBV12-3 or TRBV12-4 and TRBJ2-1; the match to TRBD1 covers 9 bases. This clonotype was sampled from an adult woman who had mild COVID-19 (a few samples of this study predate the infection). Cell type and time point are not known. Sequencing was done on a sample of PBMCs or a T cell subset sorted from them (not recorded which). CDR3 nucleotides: TGTGCCAGCAGTTTCAGACAGGGGGCCTACAATGAGCAGTTCTTC. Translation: CASSFRQGAYNEQFF.